This T cell receptor (beta chain) was observed in a study of cytomegalovirus exposure and HLA in healthy donors. The overall study: Genotyping showed 70% to 90% of 350 to 400 donors falling in the Caucasian-associated ancestry cluster.

The CDR3 length is 14 residues. The germline V and J ends were trimmed by 3 bases and 5 bases, with 14 bases remaining between them. Germline CDR1 and CDR2: SGDLS and YYNGEE. Findings and caveats of the study: Sequencing had likely introduced a cluster of highly shared sequence variants as an artifact. TRBV6-2, TRBV6-3 and some other V segments were excluded as indistinguishable. In a later analysis, parvovirus B19, influenza, CMV and Epstein-Barr virus appeared linked to several top co-occurrence clusters.

The PCR employed 60 Vbeta primers together with 13 Jbeta primers. Data came from immunoSEQ multiplex PCR; TCRdb stores just in-frame clones and leaves some out. The data include about 210,000 clones; the top ten clones carry roughly 0.98%. Remarks on this clone: The target antigen is unknown.

V is TRBV9 and J is TRBJ2-5, with D tentatively TRBD1 (5 bases). The sequenced material came from PBMCs. The sequence derives from a woman aged 25 to 39 in good health and CMV-seropositive. CDR3 coding DNA: TGTGCCAGCAGCGCCTCGCAGGCAGGGGAGACCCAGTACTTC. Protein: CASSASQAGETQYF.